This entry lists 30 T cell receptor beta chains sequenced from one sample in a study of blood T cells in healthy people across ages. A second PCR of 7 to 11 cycles used a sample-barcoded 5' primer and a J-beta primer mix. TCRdb used MiXCR to reprocess the 5' RACE reads, holding one entry per CDR3 protein. Of approximately 1.5 million distinct CDR3 sequences in the sample, roughly 43% are singletons; the top ten hold 4%. The sample comprised blood. The receptors were sampled from a woman aged 18-29 years in good health.

There are a few counts of this clonotype. Here the CDR3 reads CASSHFAGTGSEQFF. CDR3 nucleotides: TGCGCCAGCAGCCATTTTGCCGGGACGGGAAGCGAGCAGTTCTTC. The chain has TRBV4-3 and TRBJ2-1; tentatively, D is TRBD1 or TRBD2 (5 bases each). Trimming removed 3 bases at V and 10 bases at J, with 19 bases between. The germline V gene has CDR1 LGHNA and CDR2 YSLEER. There are 15 residues in the CDR3.

The genes are TRBV6-5 and TRBJ2-5; D may match TRBD1 or TRBD2 (5 bases each). V lost 2 bases and J lost 11, with 18 bases in between. Germline V gives CDR1 MNHEY, CDR2 SVGAGI. The CDR3 totals 14 residues. CDR3 nucleotide sequence: TGTGCCAGCAGTTACGAACCTGGGCCCGAGGGGCAGTACTTC. Translating it yields CASSYEPGPEGQYF.

The J gene is TRBJ2-1, the V gene TRBV12-3 or TRBV12-4; TRBD2 aligns across 8 bases. Trimming took 3 bases from V and 4 from J; bases not matched to a gene: 8. The CDR3 has 16 residues. The DNA for the CDR3 is TGTGCCAGCAGTTTTATAACTAGCGGAGCGTACAATGAGCAGTTCTTC. Its protein product is CASSFITSGAYNEQFF.

The chain recombines TRBV2 with TRBJ2-3; TRBD1 aligns across 9 bases. Germline V gene data show CDR1 as SNHLY and CDR2 as FYNNEI. The CDR3 runs to 14 residues. V lost 11 bases and J lost 4; bases outside the gene matches: 10. The CDR3 DNA follows: TGTGCCGGACGCCGGGACAGGGCCCCAGATACGCAGTATTTT. Protein: CAGRRDRAPDTQYF.

The J gene is TRBJ1-2, the V gene TRBV12-3 or TRBV12-4; the D gene is possibly TRBD1 (5 bases). Trimming removed 6 bases at V and 3 bases at J, with 17 bases between. This CDR3 comprises 15 residues. For the CDR3, the DNA is TGTGCCAGCAGCCGCCAGAGGGGCTGGTACTATGGCTACACCTTC. As protein: CASSRQRGWYYGYTF.

The gene calls are TRBV29-1 and TRBJ2-7, with D possibly matching TRBD2 (5 bases). V was clipped by 4 bases and J by 3 bases, with 13 bases between them. CDR3 length: 13 amino acids. Germline values: CDR1 SQVTM, CDR2 ANQGSEA. The CDR3 spells CSVAARRGYEQYF. The CDR3 DNA follows: TGCAGCGTTGCTGCTAGACGGGGCTACGAGCAGTACTTC.

CDR3 loop: CASSQGSGRTNEQFF. CDR3 DNA: TGCGCCAGCAGCCAAGGCAGCGGGAGAACCAATGAGCAGTTCTTC. The chain combines TRBV4-3 with TRBJ2-1; 8 bases line up with TRBD2. V shed 1 base and J 6 bases; nucleotides not matched to a gene: 5. Per germline, CDR1 LGHNA and CDR2 YSLEER. The length of the CDR3 is 15 residues.

This clonotype was counted many times. CDR3 nucleotide sequence: TGCAGTGCTAGCCACAGCATGTTGAACACTGAAGCTTTCTTT. Translation gives CSASHSMLNTEAFF. The chain joins TRBV20-1 to TRBJ1-1; D ambiguous. Per germline, CDR1 DFQATT and CDR2 SNEGSKA (reference sequence). CDR3 length: 14 amino acids. Trimming cost V 3 bases and J 0 bases, with 11 bases left between them.

This clonotype was found a few times. The chain combines TRBV7-2 with TRBJ2-4; a weak D match, TRBD1 (5 bases). Looked up from germline, CDR1 is SGHTA and CDR2 is FQGNSA. With 1 base removed from V and 7 bases from J, the gap between germline ends came to 11 bases. This CDR3 has 14 amino acids. The CDR3 is CASSLGAGWNIQYF. CDR3 nucleotides: TGTGCCAGCAGCTTAGGGGCAGGGTGGAACATTCAGTACTTC.

In its sample, this clonotype was seen a few times. This chain connects TRBV5-1 to TRBJ2-5; 14 bases line up with TRBD2. The DNA matches TRBJ2-7 better at its end, which makes the J call doubtful. Germline loops: CDR1 SGHRS, CDR2 YFSETQ. The CDR3 length is 16 residues. The CDR3 DNA follows: TGCGCCAGCAGCCCGGGACTAGCGGGAGTAAGGTACGAGCAGTACTTC. Its translation is CASSPGLAGVRYEQYF.

The chain has TRBV5-6 and TRBJ2-7, with D unresolved. The V end lost 3 bases, the J end lost 0 bases, and 10 bases lay between the germline ends. The CDR3 runs to 14 residues. Germline CDR1 is SGHDT and CDR2 is YYEEEE. DNA of the CDR3: TGTGCCAGCAGCTCACACCGGAGCTCCTACGAGCAGTACTTC. Protein product: CASSSHRSSYEQYF.

This clonotype has only a few counts. The CDR3 reads CASSPMTTGVPYNEQFF. The CDR3 nucleotides are TGTGCCAGCAGCCCGATGACTACAGGGGTGCCCTACAATGAGCAGTTCTTC. The genes are TRBV21-1 and TRBJ2-1; TRBD1 is the table's D call, not checked against the DNA. TRBV21-1 is described as a pseudogene. The CDR3 spans 17 residues.

The chain uses TRBV5-1 and TRBJ2-7; unclear D gene. Trimming stripped 5 bases from V and 6 bases from J, with 12 bases between. CDR3 length: 12 residues. The germline V gene has CDR1 SGHRS and CDR2 YFSETQ. CDR3 amino acids: CASRRPSGEQYF. The CDR3 DNA is TGCGCCAGCAGACGGCCATCGGGCGAGCAGTACTTC.

About this clonotype: A much larger clone lies a single base off, so this may be a read error. The chain employs TRBV5-4 and TRBJ2-3; a weak D match, TRBD2 (5 bases). The CDR3 sequence is 14 residues long. Per the germline V gene, CDR1 is SGHNT and CDR2 is YYREEE (reference sequence). The CDR3 nucleotides are TGTGCCTGCAGCTCAAGGACTGATGCAGATACGCAGTATTTT. Translating gives CACSSRTDADTQYF.

The CDR3 bases are TGTGCCAGCGGAGGCCGAACGAGGGGCGAGAGCTCCTACAATGAGCAGTTCTTC. It translates to CASGGRTRGESSYNEQFF. The V and J genes are TRBV7-2 and TRBJ2-1; D tentatively fits TRBD1 or TRBD2 (5 bases each). The CDR3 totals 18 residues. Trimming removed 8 bases at V and 0 bases at J, with 23 bases between. CDR1 is SGHTA and CDR2 is FQGNSA in the germline V gene.

The chain has TRBV4-3 and TRBJ1-1, with no clear D. The V end was cut by 5 bases, the J end by 7 bases, with 14 bases between. Germline values: CDR1 LGHNA, CDR2 YSLEER. This CDR3 is built from 13 residues. The chain's CDR3 is CASSEQIWGEAFF. CDR3 in DNA: TGCGCCAGCAGCGAACAGATTTGGGGTGAAGCTTTCTTT.

Comment on this clonotype: Germline and junction disagree at one end, which may indicate a read error. The chain is built from TRBV5-1 and TRBJ2-1; 9 bases are shared with TRBD2. The germline V gene has CDR1 SGHRS and CDR2 YFSETQ. This CDR3 spans 15 amino acids. The CDR3 region has the DNA TGCGCCAACAGCTTGAGGGCTAGCGGGGACAATGAGCAGTTCTTC. It encodes CANSLRASGDNEQFF.

The chain joins TRBV20-1 to TRBJ2-5, with 9 bases fitting TRBD2. The J call may be incorrect, as the DNA end agrees better with TRBJ2-1. The CDR3 spans 15 residues. Looked up from germline, CDR1 is DFQATT and CDR2 is SNEGSKA (reference sequence). CDR3 loop: CSASQASGDQETQFF. In DNA form, the CDR3 reads TGCAGTGCTAGCCAAGCTAGCGGGGACCAAGAGACCCAGTTCTTC.

The V gene is TRBV7-2, the J gene TRBJ2-7; 13 bases align to TRBD2. The CDR3 totals 19 residues. The germline CDR1 and CDR2 sequences are SGHTA and FQGNSA. V gave up 2 bases and J gave up 0 bases; unmatched junction bases: 10. CDR3: CASSLIRTSGSGSSYEQYF. The DNA for the CDR3 is TGTGCCAGCAGCTTAATTAGGACTAGCGGGAGCGGGAGCTCCTACGAGCAGTACTTC.

The chain couples TRBV18 to TRBJ1-4; D remains unclear. CDR3 length equals 15 residues. V was pared by 2 bases and J by 0 bases, with 7 bases between. CDR1 and CDR2 from the germline V gene are KGHSH and LQKENI. The CDR3 loop reads CASSPDVPTNEKLFF. CDR3 nucleotide sequence: TGTGCCAGCTCACCAGACGTCCCAACTAATGAAAAACTGTTTTTT.

This clonotype has a handful of counts. The CDR3 is CASSNSWSKINSPLHF. DNA for the CDR3: TGTGCCAGCAGTAACTCCTGGTCCAAAATTAATTCACCCCTCCACTTT. V usage is TRBV12-3 or TRBV12-4 and J usage is TRBJ1-6; D unclear. V lost 5 bases, J lost 6 bases, and 17 bases lay in between. CDR3 length: 16 amino acids.

This clonotype was seen ten or more times. The gene calls are TRBV29-1 and TRBJ1-2; a weak D match, TRBD1 (5 bases). The CDR3 spans 13 residues. From germline, CDR1 is SQVTM and CDR2 ANQGSEA. The V and J ends lost 4 bases and 8 bases respectively, with 17 bases between them. In nucleotides, the CDR3 is TGCAGCGTTGGCCCAGGGTCCACAGGCGGCTACACCTTC. It specifies CSVGPGSTGGYTF.

This clonotype was counted at least ten times. J is TRBJ2-1 and V is TRBV7-9, with 12 bases fitting TRBD2. Germline CDR1 reads SEHNR; CDR2 reads FQNEAQ (reference sequence). The CDR3 extends over 14 amino acids. Trimming took 6 bases from V and 10 from J; bases not matched to a gene: 7. CDR3 in DNA: TGTGCCAGCAGTTCTAGCGGGGGGGCTTCGGAGCAGTTCTTC. Translation: CASSSSGGASEQFF.

J is TRBJ2-5 and V is TRBV4-3; D ambiguous. Judging by the DNA end, TRBJ2-7 fits better; the J call may be wrong. Germline V CDR1 and CDR2: LGHNA, YSLEER. The CDR3 spans 13 residues. CDR3 sequence (DNA): TGCGCCAGCAGCCAAGATGGGCTGGCCGAGCAGTACTTC. The encoded protein is CASSQDGLAEQYF.

The rearrangement joins TRBV12-3 or TRBV12-4 to TRBJ1-2, with TRBD1 identical over 10 bases. The CDR3 is made up of 12 amino acids. V was pared by 7 bases and J by 7 bases, with 3 bases of the junction left unmatched. CDR3 bases: TGTGCCAGCACCCGGACAGGGGGTGGCTACACCTTC. Its translation is CASTRTGGGYTF.

This clonotype has a handful of counts. The chain is built from TRBV29-1 and TRBJ1-1; 10 positions agree with TRBD1. V gave up 5 bases and J gave up 2 bases; unmatched junction bases: 2. Germline V lookup: CDR1 SQVTM, CDR2 ANQGSEA. The CDR3 is 13 residues long. This chain's CDR3 is CSVWTGGNTEAFF. Written as DNA, the CDR3 is TGCAGCGTTTGGACAGGGGGAAACACTGAAGCTTTCTTT.

The gene calls are TRBV4-1 and TRBJ1-1, with unresolved D. Per germline, CDR1 MGHRA and CDR2 YSYEKL. The V and J ends lost 3 bases and 2 bases respectively, with 16 bases between them. This CDR3 is built from 16 residues. This CDR3 is CASSHPIKDPNTEAFF. The CDR3 nucleotides read TGCGCCAGCAGCCACCCTATAAAAGACCCAAACACTGAAGCTTTCTTT.

V usage is TRBV20-1 and J usage is TRBJ2-4; no firm D call. V lost 3 bases to trimming and J lost 13 bases, with 25 bases between them. The CDR3 runs 15 residues. Germline CDR1 is DFQATT and CDR2 is SNEGSKA (reference sequence). The DNA for the CDR3 is TGCAGTGCTAGGGGTCGCGATAATACCTACAATGAGCAGTACTTC. Translating it yields CSARGRDNTYNEQYF.

This chain uses TRBV27 with TRBJ2-7; D is possibly TRBD2 (6 bases). CDR1 is MNHEY and CDR2 is SMNVEV in the germline V gene (reference sequence). The CDR3 consists of 15 residues. Trimming stripped 5 bases from V and 2 bases from J, with 16 bases between. The chain's CDR3 is CASSPGGGGTYEQYF. CDR3 coding DNA: TGTGCCAGCAGTCCTGGGGGAGGTGGTACCTACGAGCAGTACTTC.

This clonotype has only a few counts. CDR3 sequence reads: CASSSFATGTQYF. CDR3 coding DNA: TGTGCCAGCAGCTCTTTTGCCACTGGGACCCAGTACTTC. The rearrangement uses TRBV13 and TRBJ2-5, with unresolved D. The V end lost 4 bases, the J end lost 7 bases, and 13 bases lay between the germline ends. CDR1 is PRHDT, CDR2 FYEKMQ, per germline (reference sequence). This CDR3 comprises 13 residues.